This TCR beta chain was recovered during a study of blood T cell repertoires in COVID-19. Original processing methods: Estimated nucleated cell counts came from reference gene primer amplification. The table came from immunoSEQ multiplex PCR; TCRdb's copy has only in-frame clones and leaves some out. V, J and clone size are those of that table, while D and trimming were read from the DNA. The table records about 87,000 clones, 70% to 85% of them present only once. The CDR3 length is 13 residues. V was cut by 5 bases and J by 4 bases, with 9 bases left in between. Germline loops: CDR1 SGHTA, CDR2 FQGNSA.

Sequencing used peripheral blood. The source is a woman between 45 and 65 years old with acute or convalescent COVID-19. V gene TRBV7-2 combines with J gene TRBJ1-3; D not resolved. CDR3 nucleotides: TGTGCCAGCAGCCCGGGTGAAGGAAACACCATATATTTT. This gives the protein CASSPGEGNTIYF.